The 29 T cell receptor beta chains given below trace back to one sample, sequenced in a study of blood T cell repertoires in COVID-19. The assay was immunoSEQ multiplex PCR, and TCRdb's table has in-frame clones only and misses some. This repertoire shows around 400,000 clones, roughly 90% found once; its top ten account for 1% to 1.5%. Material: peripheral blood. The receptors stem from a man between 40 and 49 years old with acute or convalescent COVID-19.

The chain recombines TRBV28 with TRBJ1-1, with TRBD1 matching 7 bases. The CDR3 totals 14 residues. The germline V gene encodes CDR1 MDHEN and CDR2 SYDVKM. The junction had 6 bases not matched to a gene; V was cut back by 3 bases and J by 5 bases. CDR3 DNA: TGTGCCAGCAGTTTCCACAGGGGTGATACTGAAGCTTTCTTT. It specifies CASSFHRGDTEAFF.

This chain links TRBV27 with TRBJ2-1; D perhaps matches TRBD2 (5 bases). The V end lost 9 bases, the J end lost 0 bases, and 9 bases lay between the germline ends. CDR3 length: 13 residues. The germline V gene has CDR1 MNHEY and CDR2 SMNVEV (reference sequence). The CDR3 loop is CASRESSYNEQFF. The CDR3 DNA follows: TGTGCCAGTAGGGAGAGCTCCTACAATGAGCAGTTCTTC.

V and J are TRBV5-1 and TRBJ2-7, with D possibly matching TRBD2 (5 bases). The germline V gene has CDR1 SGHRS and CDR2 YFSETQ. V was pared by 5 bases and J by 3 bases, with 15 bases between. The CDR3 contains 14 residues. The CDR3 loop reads CASRQTIDFYEQYF. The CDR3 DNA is TGCGCCAGCAGGCAGACTATCGACTTCTACGAGCAGTACTTC.

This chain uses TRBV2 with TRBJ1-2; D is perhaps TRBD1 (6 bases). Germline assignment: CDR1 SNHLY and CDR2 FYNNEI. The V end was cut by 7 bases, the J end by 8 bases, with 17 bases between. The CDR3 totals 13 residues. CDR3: CASILQGSGGYTF. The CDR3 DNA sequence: TGTGCCAGCATTCTACAGGGATCGGGAGGCTACACCTTC. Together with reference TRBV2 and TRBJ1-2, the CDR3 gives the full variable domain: EPEVTQTPSHQVTQMGQEVILRCVPISNHLYFYWYRQILGQKVEFLVSFYNNEISEKSEIFDDQFSVERPDGSNFTLKIRSTKLEDSAMYFCASILQGSGGYTFGSGTRLTVV.

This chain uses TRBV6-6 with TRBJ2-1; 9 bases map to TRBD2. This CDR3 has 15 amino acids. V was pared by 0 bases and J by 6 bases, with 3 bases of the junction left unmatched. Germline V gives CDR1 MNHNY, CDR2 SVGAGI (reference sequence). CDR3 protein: CASSYSGGGVNEQFF. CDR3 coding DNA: TGTGCCAGCAGTTACTCCGGCGGGGGGGTCAATGAGCAGTTCTTC.

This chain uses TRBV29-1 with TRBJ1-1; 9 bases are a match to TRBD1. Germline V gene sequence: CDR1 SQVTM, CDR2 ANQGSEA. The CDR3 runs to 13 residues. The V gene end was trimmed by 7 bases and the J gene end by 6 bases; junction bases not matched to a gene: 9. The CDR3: CSGVNTGGPEAFF. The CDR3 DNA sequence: TGCAGCGGAGTAAATACAGGGGGCCCTGAAGCTTTCTTT. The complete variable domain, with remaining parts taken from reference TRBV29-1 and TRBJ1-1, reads SAVISQKPSRDICQRGTSLTIQCQVDSQVTMMFWYRQQPGQSLTLIATANQGSEATYESGFVIDKFPISRPNLTFSTLTVSNMSPEDSSIYLCSGVNTGGPEAFFGQGTRLTVV.

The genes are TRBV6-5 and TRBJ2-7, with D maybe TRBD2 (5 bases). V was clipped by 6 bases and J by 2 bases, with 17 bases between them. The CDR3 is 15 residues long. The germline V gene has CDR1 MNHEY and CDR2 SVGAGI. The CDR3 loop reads CASSAPTTKTYEQYF. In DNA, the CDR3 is TGTGCCAGCAGCGCCCCGACTACAAAAACCTACGAGCAGTACTTC.

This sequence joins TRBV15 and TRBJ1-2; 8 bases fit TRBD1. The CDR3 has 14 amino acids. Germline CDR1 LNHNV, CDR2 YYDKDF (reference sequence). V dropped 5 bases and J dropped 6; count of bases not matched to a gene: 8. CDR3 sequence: CATSSRQGRNGYTF. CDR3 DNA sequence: TGTGCCACCAGCTCTCGACAGGGGCGTAATGGCTACACCTTC.

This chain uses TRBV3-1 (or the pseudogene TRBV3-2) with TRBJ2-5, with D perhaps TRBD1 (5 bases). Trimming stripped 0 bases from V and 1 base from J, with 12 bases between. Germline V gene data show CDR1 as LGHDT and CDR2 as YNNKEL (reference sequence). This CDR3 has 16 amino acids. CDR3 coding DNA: TGTGCCAGCAGCCAAGATAGGTCCGACAGCCAAGAGACCCAGTACTTC. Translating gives CASSQDRSDSQETQYF.

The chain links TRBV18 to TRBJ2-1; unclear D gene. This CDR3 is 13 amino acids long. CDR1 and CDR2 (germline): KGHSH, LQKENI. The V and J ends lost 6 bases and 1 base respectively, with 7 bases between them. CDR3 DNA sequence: TGTGCCAGCTCTCCCGGGTCCTACAATGAGCAGTTCTTC. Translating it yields CASSPGSYNEQFF.

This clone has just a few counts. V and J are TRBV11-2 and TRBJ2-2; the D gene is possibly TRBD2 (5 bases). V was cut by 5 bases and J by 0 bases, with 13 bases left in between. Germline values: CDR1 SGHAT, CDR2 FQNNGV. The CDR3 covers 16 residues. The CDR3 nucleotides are TGTGCCAGCAGCACCAACCCGGGGACGAACACCGGGGAGCTGTTTTTT. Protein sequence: CASSTNPGTNTGELFF. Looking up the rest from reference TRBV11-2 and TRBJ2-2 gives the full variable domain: EAGVAQSPRYKIIEKRQSVAFWCNPISGHATLYWYQQILGQGPKLLIQFQNNGVVDDSQLPKDRFSAERLKGVDSTLKIQPAKLEDSAVYLCASSTNPGTNTGELFFGEGSRLTVL.

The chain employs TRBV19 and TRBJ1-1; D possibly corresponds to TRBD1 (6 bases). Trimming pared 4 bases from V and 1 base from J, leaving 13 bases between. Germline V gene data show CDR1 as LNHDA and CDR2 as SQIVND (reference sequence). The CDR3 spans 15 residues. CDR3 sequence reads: CASSRDIAGNTEAFF. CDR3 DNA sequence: TGTGCCAGTAGTAGGGACATCGCAGGGAACACTGAAGCTTTCTTT.

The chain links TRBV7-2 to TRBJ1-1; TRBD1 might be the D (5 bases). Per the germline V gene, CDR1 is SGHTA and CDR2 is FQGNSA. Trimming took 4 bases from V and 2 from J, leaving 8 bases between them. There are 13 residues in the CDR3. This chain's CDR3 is CASSSGHNTEAFF. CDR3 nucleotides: TGTGCCAGCAGCTCCGGACACAACACTGAAGCTTTCTTT.

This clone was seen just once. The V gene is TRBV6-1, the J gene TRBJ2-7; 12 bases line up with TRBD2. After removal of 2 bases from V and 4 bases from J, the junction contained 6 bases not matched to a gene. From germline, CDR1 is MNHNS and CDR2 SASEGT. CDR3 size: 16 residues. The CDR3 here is CASSEYPSGREYEQYF. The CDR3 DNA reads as TGTGCCAGCAGTGAATATCCTAGCGGGAGGGAATACGAGCAGTACTTC.

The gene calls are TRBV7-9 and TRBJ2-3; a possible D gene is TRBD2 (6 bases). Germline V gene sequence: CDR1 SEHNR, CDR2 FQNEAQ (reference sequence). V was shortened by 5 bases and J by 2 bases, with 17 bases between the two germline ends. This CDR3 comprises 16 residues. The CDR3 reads CASSIRLVVNTDTQYF. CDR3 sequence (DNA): TGTGCCAGCAGCATTAGACTAGTGGTTAACACAGATACGCAGTATTTT.

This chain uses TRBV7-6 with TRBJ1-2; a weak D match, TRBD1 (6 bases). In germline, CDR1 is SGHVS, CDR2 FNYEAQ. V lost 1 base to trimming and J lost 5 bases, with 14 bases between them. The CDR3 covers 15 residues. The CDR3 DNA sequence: TGTGCCAGCAGCTTAGAACTTGGCAGGGGTTATGGCTACACCTTC. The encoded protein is CASSLELGRGYGYTF.

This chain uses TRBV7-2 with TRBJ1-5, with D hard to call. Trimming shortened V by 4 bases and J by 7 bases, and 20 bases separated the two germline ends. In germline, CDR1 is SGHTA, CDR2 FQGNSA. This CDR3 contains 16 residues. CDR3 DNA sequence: TGTGCCAGCAGCTCGCCGGATGTGGGCGCGGGGCAGCCCCAGCATTTT. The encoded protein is CASSSPDVGAGQPQHF.

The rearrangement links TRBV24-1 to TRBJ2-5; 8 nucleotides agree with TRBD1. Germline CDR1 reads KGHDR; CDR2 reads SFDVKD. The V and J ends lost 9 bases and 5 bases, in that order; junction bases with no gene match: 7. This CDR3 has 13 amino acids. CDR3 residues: CATLDRENETQYF. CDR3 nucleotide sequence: TGTGCCACCTTGGACAGGGAAAATGAGACCCAGTACTTC.

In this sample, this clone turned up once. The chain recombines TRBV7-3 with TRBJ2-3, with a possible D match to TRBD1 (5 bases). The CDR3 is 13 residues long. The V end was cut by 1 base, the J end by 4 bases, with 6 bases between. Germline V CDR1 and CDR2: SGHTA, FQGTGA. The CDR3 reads CASSLIGADTQYF. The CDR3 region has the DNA TGTGCCAGCAGCTTAATAGGGGCAGATACGCAGTATTTT. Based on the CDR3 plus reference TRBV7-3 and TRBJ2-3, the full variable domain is GAGVSQTPSNKVTEKGKYVELRCDPISGHTALYWYRQSLGQGPEFLIYFQGTGAADDSGLPNDRFFAVRPEGSVSTLKIQRTERGDSAVYLCASSLIGADTQYFGPGTRLTVL.

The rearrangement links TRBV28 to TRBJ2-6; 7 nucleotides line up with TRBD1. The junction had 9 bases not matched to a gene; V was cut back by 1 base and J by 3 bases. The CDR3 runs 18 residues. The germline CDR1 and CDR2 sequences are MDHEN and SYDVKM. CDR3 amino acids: CASSLSQGSLGGANVLTF. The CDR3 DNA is TGTGCCAGCAGTTTATCACAGGGGAGCTTGGGTGGGGCCAACGTCCTGACTTTC.

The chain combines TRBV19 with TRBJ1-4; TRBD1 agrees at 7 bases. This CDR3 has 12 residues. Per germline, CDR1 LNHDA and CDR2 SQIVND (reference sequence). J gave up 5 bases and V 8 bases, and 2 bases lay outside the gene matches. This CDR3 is CASGTANEKLFF. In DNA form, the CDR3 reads TGTGCCAGTGGGACAGCCAATGAAAAACTGTTTTTT.

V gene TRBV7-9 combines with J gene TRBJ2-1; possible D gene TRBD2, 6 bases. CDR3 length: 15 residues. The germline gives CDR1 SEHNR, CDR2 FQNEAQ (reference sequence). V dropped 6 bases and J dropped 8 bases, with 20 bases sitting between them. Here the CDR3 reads CASRQQGGILHEQFF. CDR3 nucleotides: TGTGCCAGCAGGCAGCAGGGAGGCATTTTACATGAGCAGTTCTTC.

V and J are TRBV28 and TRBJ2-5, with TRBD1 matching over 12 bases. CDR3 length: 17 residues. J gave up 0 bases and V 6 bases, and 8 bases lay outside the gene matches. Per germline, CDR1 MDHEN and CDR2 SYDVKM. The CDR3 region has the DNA TGTGCCAGCAGGAGGGACAGGGGGCTCACATACCAAGAGACCCAGTACTTC. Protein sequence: CASRRDRGLTYQETQYF.

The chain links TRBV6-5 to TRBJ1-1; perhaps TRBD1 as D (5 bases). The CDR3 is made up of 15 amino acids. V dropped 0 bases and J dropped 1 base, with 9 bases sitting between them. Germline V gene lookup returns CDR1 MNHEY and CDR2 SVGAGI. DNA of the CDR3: TGTGCCAGCAGTTACTCTAGGACACCGAACACTGAAGCTTTCTTT. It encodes CASSYSRTPNTEAFF.

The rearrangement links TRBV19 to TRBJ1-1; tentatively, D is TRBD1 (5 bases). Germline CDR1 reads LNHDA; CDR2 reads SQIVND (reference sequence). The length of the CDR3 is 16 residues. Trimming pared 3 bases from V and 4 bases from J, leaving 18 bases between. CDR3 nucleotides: TGTGCCAGTAGTATGGCAGTGGTCGGAGGGACCACTGAAGCTTTCTTT. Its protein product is CASSMAVVGGTTEAFF. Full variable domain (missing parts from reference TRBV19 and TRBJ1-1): DGGITQSPKYLFRKEGQNVTLSCEQNLNHDAMYWYRQDPGQGLRLIYYSQIVNDFQKGDIAEGYSVSREKKESFPLTVTSAQKNPTAFYLCASSMAVVGGTTEAFFGQGTRLTVV.

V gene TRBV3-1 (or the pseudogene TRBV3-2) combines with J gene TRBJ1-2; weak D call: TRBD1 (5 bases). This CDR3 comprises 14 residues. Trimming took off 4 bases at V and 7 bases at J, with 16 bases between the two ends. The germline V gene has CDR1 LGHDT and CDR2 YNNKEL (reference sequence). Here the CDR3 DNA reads TGTGCCAGCAGCCCTAATTCAGGGAGGGGTGGCTACACCTTC. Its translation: CASSPNSGRGGYTF.

This CDR3 reads CASSLERASGYTF. CDR3 DNA: TGCGCCAGCAGCTTGGAGAGGGCCTCTGGCTACACCTTC. The genes are TRBV5-1 and TRBJ1-2; D uncertain. Germline CDR1 and CDR2: SGHRS and YFSETQ. The CDR3 totals 13 residues. V was pared by 0 bases and J by 7 bases, with 10 bases between.

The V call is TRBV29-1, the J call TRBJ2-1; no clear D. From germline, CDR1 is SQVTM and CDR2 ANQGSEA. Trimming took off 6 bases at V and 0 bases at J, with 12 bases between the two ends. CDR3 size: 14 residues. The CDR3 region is CSVIMRYSYNEQFF. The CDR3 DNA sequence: TGCAGCGTAATCATGCGGTACTCCTACAATGAGCAGTTCTTC.

CDR3 amino acids: CASSLQNTGGSYEQYF. The CDR3 nucleotides read TGCGCCAGCAGTCTACAAAACACAGGGGGCTCCTACGAGCAGTACTTC. The chain employs TRBV4-1 and TRBJ2-7, with 8 bases lining up with TRBD1. This CDR3 region has 16 residues. Germline assignment: CDR1 MGHRA and CDR2 YSYEKL. J lost 0 bases, V lost 6 bases, and 10 bases had no gene match.